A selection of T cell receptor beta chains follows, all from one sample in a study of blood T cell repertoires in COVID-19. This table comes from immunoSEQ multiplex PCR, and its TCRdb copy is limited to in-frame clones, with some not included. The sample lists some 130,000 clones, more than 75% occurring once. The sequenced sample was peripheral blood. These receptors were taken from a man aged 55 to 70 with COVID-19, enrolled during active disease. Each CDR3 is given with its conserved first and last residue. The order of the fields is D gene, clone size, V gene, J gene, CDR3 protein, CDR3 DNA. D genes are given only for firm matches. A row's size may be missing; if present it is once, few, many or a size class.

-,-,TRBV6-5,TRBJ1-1,CASSYQGLNTEAFF,TGTGCCAGCAGTTACCAGGGCTTGAACACTGAAGCTTTCTTT
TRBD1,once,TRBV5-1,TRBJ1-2,CASSLIPGRGSDGYTF,TGCGCCAGCAGCCTGATCCCGGGCAGGGGGTCGGATGGCTACACCTTC
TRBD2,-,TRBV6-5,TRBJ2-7,CASSPGREAAYEQYF,TGTGCCAGCAGCCCGGGGCGGGAGGCCGCCTACGAGCAGTACTTC
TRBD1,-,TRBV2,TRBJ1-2,CASSEAGRGLNYGYTF,TGTGCCAGCAGTGAAGCGGGCAGGGGGCTTAACTATGGCTACACCTTC
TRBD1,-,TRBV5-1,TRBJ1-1,CASSVGQGRTEAFF,TGCGCCAGCAGCGTTGGACAGGGGAGAACTGAAGCTTTCTTT
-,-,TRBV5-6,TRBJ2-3,CASSLPTVDQYF,TGTGCCAGCAGCTTGCCGACTGTTGATCAGTATTTT
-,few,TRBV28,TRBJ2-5,CASSRSGQETQYF,TGTGCCAGCAGTCGCAGCGGACAAGAGACCCAGTACTTC
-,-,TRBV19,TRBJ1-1,CASSIEMNTEAFF,TGTGCCAGTAGTATTGAGATGAACACTGAAGCTTTCTTT
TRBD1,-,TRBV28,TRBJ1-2,CASSLYRQGGGYTF,TGTGCCAGCAGTTTATATCGACAGGGGGGAGGCTACACCTTC
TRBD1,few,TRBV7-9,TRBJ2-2,CASSLRQGGGGELFF,TGTGCCAGCAGCTTGCGACAGGGGGGCGGCGGGGAGCTGTTTTTT
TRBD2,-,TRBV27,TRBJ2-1,CASSFEDLAGGPVSGVEQFF,TGTGCCAGCAGTTTTGAGGATTTAGCGGGAGGGCCAGTGTCAGGCGTTGAGCAGTTCTTC
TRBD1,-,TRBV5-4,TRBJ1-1,CASSSRKTGHTEAFF,TGTGCCAGCAGCTCACGAAAGACAGGGCACACTGAAGCTTTCTTT
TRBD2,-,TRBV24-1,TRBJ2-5,CATSDPPGLAGEETQYF,TGTGCCACCAGTGATCCCCCCGGACTAGCGGGGGAAGAGACCCAGTACTTC
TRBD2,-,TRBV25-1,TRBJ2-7,CASTPTSGAYEQYF,TGTGCCAGCACCCCGACTAGCGGAGCCTACGAGCAGTACTTC